This T cell receptor beta chain was captured by sequencing in a study of blood T cells in healthy people across ages. Study-level points and caveats: Not knowing donor CMV status may have confounded expanded clonotype changes.

This clonotype came up a few times. Its target is unknown. This may stem from a read error, because a much larger clone lies one nucleotide away. At least 7 million PBMCs were isolated per sample. The use of a sample-barcoded 5' primer and a J-beta primer mix characterized a second PCR of about 7 to 12 cycles. A 12-random-nucleotide template-switch adaptor tagged each cDNA molecule. TCRdb called the 5' RACE reads again in MiXCR, with one record for every CDR3 protein. The sample consists of some 900,000 distinct CDR3 sequences, under 30% of them appearing once. This CDR3 is built from 15 residues. The germline V gene has CDR1 MRHNA and CDR2 SNTAGT. V lost 3 bases and J 11 bases, leaving 22 bases between the germline ends.

Sequencing was done on a sample of blood. The clonotype comes from a woman of 80 years or more in good health. This rearrangement joins TRBV6-4 to TRBJ2-5; D possibly corresponds to TRBD2 (6 bases). The CDR3 nucleotides read TGTGCCAGCAGTGAGACGCGGGGTTCCTACAATGAGCAGTACTTC. Translating it yields CASSETRGSYNEQYF.